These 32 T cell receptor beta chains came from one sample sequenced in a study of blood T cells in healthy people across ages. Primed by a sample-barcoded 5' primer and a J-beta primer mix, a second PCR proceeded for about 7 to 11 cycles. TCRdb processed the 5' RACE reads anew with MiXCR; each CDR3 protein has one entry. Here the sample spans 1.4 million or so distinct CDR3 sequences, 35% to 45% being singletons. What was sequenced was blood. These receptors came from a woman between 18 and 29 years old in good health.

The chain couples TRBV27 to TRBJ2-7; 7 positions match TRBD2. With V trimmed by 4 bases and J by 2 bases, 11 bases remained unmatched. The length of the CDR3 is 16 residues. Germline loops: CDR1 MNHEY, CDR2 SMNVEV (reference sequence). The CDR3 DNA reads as TGTGCCAGCAGTTCCAGACTAGGACTAGGTACCTACGAGCAGTACTTC. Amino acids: CASSSRLGLGTYEQYF.

The CDR3 nucleotides read TGTGCCAGCAGCTTAGCCATGGACACTGAAGCTTTCTTT. Amino acids: CASSLAMDTEAFF. The V call is TRBV7-3, the J call TRBJ1-1; D is unclear. CDR1 is SGHTA and CDR2 is FQGTGA in the germline V gene. With 2 bases removed from V and 3 bases from J, the gap between germline ends came to 7 bases. CDR3 length equals 13 residues.

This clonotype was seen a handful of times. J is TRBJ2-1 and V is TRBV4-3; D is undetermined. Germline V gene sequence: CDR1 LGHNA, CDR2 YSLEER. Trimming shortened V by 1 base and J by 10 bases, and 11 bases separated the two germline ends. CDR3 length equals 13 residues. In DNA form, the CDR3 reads TGCGCCAGCAGCCAAGGTCGAGCGATAGAGCAGTTCTTC. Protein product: CASSQGRAIEQFF.

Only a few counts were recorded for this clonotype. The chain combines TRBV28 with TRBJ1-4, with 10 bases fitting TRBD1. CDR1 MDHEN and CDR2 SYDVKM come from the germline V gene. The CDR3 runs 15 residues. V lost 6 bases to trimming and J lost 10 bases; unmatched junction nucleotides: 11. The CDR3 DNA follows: TGTGCCAGCAGCCCTAGACAGGGGGCTTTCGGAAAACTGTTTTTT. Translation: CASSPRQGAFGKLFF.

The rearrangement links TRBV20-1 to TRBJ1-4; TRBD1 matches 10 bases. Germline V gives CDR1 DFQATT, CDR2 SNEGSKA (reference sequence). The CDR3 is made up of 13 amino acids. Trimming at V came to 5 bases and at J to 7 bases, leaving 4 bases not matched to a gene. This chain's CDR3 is CSAWTGGGEKLFF. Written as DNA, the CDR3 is TGCAGTGCTTGGACAGGGGGAGGTGAAAAACTGTTTTTT.

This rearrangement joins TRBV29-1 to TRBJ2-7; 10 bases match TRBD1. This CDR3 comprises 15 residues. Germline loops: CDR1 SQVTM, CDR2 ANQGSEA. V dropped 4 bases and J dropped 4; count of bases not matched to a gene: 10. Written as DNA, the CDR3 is TGCAGCGTTGCGAGGACAGGGACAGGGGCTTACGAGCAGTACTTC. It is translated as CSVARTGTGAYEQYF.

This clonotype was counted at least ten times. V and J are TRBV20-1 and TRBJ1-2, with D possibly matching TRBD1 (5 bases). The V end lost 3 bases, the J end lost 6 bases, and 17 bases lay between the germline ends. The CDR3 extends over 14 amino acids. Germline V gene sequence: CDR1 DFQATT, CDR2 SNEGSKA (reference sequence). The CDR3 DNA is TGCAGTGCTAGCCACAGGTACCTAAGGAATGGCTACACCTTC. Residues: CSASHRYLRNGYTF.

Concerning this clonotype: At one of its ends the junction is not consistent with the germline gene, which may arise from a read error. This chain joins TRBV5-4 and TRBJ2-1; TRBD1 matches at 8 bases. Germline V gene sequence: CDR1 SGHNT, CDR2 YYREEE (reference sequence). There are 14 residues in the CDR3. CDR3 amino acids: CASSGQANYNEQVF. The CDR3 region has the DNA TGTGCCAGCTCGGGACAGGCGAACTACAATGAGCAGGTCTTC.

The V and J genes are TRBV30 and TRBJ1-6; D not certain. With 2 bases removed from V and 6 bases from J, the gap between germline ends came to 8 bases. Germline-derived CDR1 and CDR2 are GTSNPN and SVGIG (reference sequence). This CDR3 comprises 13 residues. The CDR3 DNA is TGTGCCTGGAGTTGGCAGAGTAATTCACCCCTCCACTTT. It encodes CAWSWQSNSPLHF. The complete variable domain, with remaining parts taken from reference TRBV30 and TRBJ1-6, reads SQTIHQWPATLVQPVGSPLSLECTVEGTSNPNLYWYRQAAGRGLQLLFYSVGIGQISSEVPQNLSASRPQDRQFILSSKKLLLSDSGFYLCAWSWQSNSPLHFGNGTRLTVT.

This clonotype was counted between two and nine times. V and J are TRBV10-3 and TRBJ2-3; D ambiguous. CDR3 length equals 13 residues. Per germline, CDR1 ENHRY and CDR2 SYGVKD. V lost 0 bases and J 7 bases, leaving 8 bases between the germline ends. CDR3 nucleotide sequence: TGTGCCATCAGTGAGTCCACCGGTCATACGCAGTATTTT. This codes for CAISESTGHTQYF.

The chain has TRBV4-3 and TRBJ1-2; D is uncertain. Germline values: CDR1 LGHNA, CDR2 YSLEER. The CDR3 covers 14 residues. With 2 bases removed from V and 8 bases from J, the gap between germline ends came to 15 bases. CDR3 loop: CASSQFMGLEGYTF. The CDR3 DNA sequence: TGCGCCAGCAGCCAATTCATGGGCCTGGAAGGCTACACCTTC.

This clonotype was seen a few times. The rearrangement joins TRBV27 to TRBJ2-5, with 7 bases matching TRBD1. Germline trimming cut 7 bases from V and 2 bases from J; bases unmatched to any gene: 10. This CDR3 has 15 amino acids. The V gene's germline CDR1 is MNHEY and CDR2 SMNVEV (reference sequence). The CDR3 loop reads CASKQQTGQQETQYF. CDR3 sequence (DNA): TGTGCCAGCAAACAACAGACAGGGCAACAAGAGACCCAGTACTTC.

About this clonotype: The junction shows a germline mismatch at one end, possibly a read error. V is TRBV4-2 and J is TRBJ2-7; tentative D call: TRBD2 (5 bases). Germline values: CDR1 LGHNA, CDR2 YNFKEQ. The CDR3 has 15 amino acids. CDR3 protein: CASGQTGIYSYEQYF. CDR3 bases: TGTGCCAGCGGCCAAACCGGGATCTACTCCTACGAGCAGTACTTC.

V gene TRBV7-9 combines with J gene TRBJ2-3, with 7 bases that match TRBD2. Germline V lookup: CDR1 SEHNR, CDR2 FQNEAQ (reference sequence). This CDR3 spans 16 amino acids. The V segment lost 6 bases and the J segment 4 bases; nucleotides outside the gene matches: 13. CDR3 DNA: TGTGCCAGCAGATACTCAGCGGGAAAGGGCCCAGATACGCAGTATTTT. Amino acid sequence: CASRYSAGKGPDTQYF. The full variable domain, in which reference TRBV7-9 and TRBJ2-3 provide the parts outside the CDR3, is DTGVSQNPRHKITKRGQNVTFRCDPISEHNRLYWYRQTLGQGPEFLTYFQNEAQLEKSRLLSDRFSAERPKGSFSTLEIQRTEQGDSAMYLCASRYSAGKGPDTQYFGPGTRLTVL.

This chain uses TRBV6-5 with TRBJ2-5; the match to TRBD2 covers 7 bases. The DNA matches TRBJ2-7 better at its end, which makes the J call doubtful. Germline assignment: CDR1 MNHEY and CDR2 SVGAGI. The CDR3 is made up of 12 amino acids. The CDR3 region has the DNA TGTGCCAGCCGGGAGGTGGGGTACGAGCAGTACTTC. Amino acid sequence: CASREVGYEQYF.

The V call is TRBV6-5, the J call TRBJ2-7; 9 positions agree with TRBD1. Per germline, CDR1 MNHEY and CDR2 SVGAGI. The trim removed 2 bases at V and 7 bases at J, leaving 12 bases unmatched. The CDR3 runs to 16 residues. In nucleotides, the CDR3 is TGTGCCAGCAGTTACGTTTCCGCGACAGGGGGTAGTGAGCAGTACTTC. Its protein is CASSYVSATGGSEQYF.

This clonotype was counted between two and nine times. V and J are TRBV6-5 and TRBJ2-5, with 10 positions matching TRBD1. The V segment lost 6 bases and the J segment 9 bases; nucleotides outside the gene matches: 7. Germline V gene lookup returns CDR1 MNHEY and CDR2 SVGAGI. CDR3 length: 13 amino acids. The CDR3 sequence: CASSSDRGTPQYF. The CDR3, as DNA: TGTGCCAGCAGCTCGGACAGGGGGACCCCCCAGTACTTC.

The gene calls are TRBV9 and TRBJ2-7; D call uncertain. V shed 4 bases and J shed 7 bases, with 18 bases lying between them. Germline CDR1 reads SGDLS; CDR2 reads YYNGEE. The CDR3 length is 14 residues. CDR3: CASSSALVANEQYF. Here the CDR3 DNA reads TGTGCCAGCAGCTCGGCCCTGGTGGCCAATGAGCAGTACTTC. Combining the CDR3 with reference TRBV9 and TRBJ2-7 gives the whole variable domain DSGVTQTPKHLITATGQRVTLRCSPRSGDLSVYWYQQSLDQGLQFLIQYYNGEERAKGNILERFSAQQFPDLHSELNLSSLELGDSALYFCASSSALVANEQYFGPGTRLTVT.

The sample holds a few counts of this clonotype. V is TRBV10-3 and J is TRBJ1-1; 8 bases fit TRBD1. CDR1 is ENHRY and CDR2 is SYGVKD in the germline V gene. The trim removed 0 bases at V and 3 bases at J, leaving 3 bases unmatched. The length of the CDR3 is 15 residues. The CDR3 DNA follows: TGTGCCATCAGTGAGTCACAGGGGGGCTACACTGAAGCTTTCTTT. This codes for CAISESQGGYTEAFF.

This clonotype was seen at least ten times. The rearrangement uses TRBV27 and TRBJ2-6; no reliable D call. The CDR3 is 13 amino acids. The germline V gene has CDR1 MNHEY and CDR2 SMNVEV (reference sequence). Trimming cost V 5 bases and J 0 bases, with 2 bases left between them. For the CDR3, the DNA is TGTGCCAGCAGTAACTCTGGGGCCAACGTCCTGACTTTC. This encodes CASSNSGANVLTF. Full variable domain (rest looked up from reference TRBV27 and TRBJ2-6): EAQVTQNPRYLITVTGKKLTVTCSQNMNHEYMSWYRQDPGLGLRQIYYSMNVEVTDKGDVPEGYKVSRKEKRNFPLILESPSPNQTSLYFCASSNSGANVLTFGAGSRLTVL.

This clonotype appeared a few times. CDR3 in DNA: TGCGCCAGCAGCCAATCGCGATTACTTAGCTATGGCTACACCTTC. Translated: CASSQSRLLSYGYTF. The chain recombines TRBV4-3 with TRBJ1-2, with D unclear. The CDR3 loop spans 15 amino acids. Germline loops: CDR1 LGHNA, CDR2 YSLEER. With 2 bases removed from V and 4 bases from J, the gap between germline ends came to 14 bases.

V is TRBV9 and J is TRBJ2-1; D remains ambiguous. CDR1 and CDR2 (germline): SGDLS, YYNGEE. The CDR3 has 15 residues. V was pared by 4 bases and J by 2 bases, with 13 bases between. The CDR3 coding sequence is TGTGCCAGCAGCCCAGTGGGGTCCACCTACAATGAGCAGTTCTTC. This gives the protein CASSPVGSTYNEQFF.

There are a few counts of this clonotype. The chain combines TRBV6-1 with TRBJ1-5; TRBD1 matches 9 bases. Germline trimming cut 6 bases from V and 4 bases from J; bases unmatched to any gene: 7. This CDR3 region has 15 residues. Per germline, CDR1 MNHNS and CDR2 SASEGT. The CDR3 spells CASRAGQGRNQPQHF. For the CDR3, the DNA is TGTGCCAGCAGGGCCGGACAGGGGCGAAATCAGCCCCAGCATTTT.

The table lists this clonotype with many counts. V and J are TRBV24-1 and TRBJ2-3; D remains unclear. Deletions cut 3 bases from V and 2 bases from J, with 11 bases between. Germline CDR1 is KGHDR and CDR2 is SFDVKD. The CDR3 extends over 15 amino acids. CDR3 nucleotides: TGTGCCACCAGTGATAGCCGGACCATCACAGATACGCAGTATTTT. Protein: CATSDSRTITDTQYF.

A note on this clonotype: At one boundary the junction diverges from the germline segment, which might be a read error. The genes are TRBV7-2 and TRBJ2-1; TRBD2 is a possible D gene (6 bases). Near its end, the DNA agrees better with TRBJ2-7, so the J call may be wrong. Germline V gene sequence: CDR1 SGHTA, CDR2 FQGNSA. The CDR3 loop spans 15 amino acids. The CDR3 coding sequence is TGTGCCGGCAGCTTAGTCCGGAGGGCAAACAATGAGCAGTACTTC. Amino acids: CAGSLVRRANNEQYF.

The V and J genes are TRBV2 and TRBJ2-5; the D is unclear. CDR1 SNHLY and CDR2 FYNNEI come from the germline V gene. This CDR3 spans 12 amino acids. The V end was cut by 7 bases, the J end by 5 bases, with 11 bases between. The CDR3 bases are TGTGCCAGCAAGTCAGAAACTGAGACCCAGTACTTC. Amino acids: CASKSETETQYF.

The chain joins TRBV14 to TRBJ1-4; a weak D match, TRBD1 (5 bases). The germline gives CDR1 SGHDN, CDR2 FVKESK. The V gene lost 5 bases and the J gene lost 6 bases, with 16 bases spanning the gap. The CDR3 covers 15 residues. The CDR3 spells CASSSHLGGDEKLFF. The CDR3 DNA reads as TGTGCCAGCAGCTCCCACCTGGGAGGGGATGAAAAACTGTTTTTT.

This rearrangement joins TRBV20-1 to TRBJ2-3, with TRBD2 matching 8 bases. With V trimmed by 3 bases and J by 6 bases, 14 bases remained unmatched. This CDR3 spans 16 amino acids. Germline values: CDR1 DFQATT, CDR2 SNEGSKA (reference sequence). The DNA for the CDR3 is TGCAGTGCTAGGACGGTTGCGGGACTAGTGCGGGATACGCAGTATTTT. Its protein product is CSARTVAGLVRDTQYF.

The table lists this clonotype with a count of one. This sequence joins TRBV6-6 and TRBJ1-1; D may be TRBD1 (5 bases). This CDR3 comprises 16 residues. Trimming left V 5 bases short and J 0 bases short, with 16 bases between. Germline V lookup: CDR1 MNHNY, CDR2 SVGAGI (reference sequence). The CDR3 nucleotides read TGTGCCAGCAGTAAACCGCAGGGCCCCATGAACACTGAAGCTTTCTTT. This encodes CASSKPQGPMNTEAFF.

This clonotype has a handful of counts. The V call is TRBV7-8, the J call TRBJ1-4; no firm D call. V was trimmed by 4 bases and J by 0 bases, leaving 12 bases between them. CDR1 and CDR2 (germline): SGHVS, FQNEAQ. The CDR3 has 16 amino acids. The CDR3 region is CASSSPLGATNEKLFF. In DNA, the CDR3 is TGTGCCAGCAGCTCCCCGTTAGGAGCAACTAATGAAAAACTGTTTTTT.

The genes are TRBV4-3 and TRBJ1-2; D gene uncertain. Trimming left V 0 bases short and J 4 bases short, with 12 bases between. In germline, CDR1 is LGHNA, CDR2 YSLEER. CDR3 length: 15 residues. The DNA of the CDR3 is TGCGCCAGCAGCCAAGATAGGTTGGCAGCCTATGGCTACACCTTC. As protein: CASSQDRLAAYGYTF.

The CDR3 nucleotides read TGTGCCGCTGGGGCCACCGGGGAGCTGTTTTTT. This encodes CAAGATGELFF. The chain has TRBV6-6 and TRBJ2-2; possibly TRBD1 for D (5 bases). V lost 11 bases and J lost 4, with 8 bases in between. The CDR3 is 11 residues long. Germline CDR1 and CDR2: MNHNY and SVGAGI (reference sequence).